One and the same sample provided the 12 T cell receptor beta chains below, sequenced in a study of T-cell memory formation after mild COVID-19. MiXCR, applied by TCRdb to the 5' RACE reads, yields one record per CDR3 protein. The data contain roughly 130,000 distinct CDR3 sequences, 16% of them singletons. Source material: PBMCs or a T cell subset sorted from them (not recorded which). All receptors come from an adult woman who had mild COVID-19 (a few samples of this study predate the infection). Cell type and time point are not known.

The table lists this clonotype with a few counts. V and J are TRBV12-3 or TRBV12-4 and TRBJ2-1, with D possibly TRBD2 on 6 matching bases. There are 15 residues in the CDR3. V dropped 4 bases and J dropped 6 bases, with 16 bases sitting between them. The CDR3 DNA is TGTGCCAGCAGTTCAGCGGGCCCAATTCGCAATGAGCAGTTCTTC. It translates to CASSSAGPIRNEQFF.

In this sample, this clonotype turned up many times. The rearrangement uses TRBV12-3 or TRBV12-4 and TRBJ2-7; D may be TRBD2 (7 bases). V gave up 5 bases and J gave up 4 bases, with 12 bases separating them. CDR3 length equals 13 residues. CDR3: CASSSGTTYEQYF. CDR3 bases: TGTGCCAGCAGTAGCGGGACAACATACGAGCAGTACTTC.

The J gene is TRBJ1-2, the V gene TRBV27; D gene ambiguous. The CDR3 has 10 residues. V lost 5 bases and J 8 bases, leaving 6 bases between the germline ends. CDR1 is MNHEY, CDR2 SMNVEV, per germline (reference sequence). Here the CDR3 reads CASSLAGYTF. The CDR3, as DNA: TGTGCCAGCAGTCTGGCGGGCTACACCTTC.

This clonotype has a handful of counts. The rearrangement uses TRBV5-6 and TRBJ2-7; D is perhaps TRBD1 (5 bases). V lost 3 bases to trimming and J lost 10 bases, with 17 bases between them. The CDR3 has 13 amino acids. Germline assignment: CDR1 SGHDT and CDR2 YYEEEE. The CDR3 sequence is CASSSYGPDIQYF. The DNA for the CDR3 is TGTGCCAGCAGCTCCTATGGGCCGGACATACAGTACTTC.

This clonotype was recorded once. This chain uses TRBV5-1 with TRBJ2-1; 13 nucleotides agree with TRBD2. CDR1 and CDR2 from the germline V gene are SGHRS and YFSETQ. With 4 bases clipped from V and 7 bases from J, the junction kept 8 bases outside the gene matches. The CDR3 runs 16 residues. CDR3 region: CASSARTSGGANEQFF. As DNA, the CDR3 is TGCGCCAGCAGCGCCCGCACTAGCGGGGGGGCAAATGAGCAGTTCTTC.

This clonotype was counted only a few times. The chain links TRBV3-1 to TRBJ2-3, with 7 positions matching TRBD2. The trim removed 4 bases at V and 0 bases at J, leaving 4 bases unmatched. CDR1 is LGHDT and CDR2 is YNNKEL in the germline V gene (reference sequence). The CDR3 totals 15 residues. In nucleotides, the CDR3 is TGTGCCAGCAGCCCGGGGACTACTAGCACAGATACGCAGTATTTT. Translating gives CASSPGTTSTDTQYF.

This clonotype was detected a few times. The chain recombines TRBV13 with TRBJ2-3, with D possibly TRBD2 on 5 matching bases. CDR1 and CDR2 (germline): PRHDT, FYEKMQ (reference sequence). This CDR3 comprises 14 residues. Trimming removed 5 bases at V and 6 bases at J, with 15 bases between. This chain's CDR3 is CASSVLTSLDTQYF. The CDR3 nucleotides read TGTGCCAGCAGCGTCCTAACTAGTCTGGATACGCAGTATTTT.

This chain connects TRBV24-1 to TRBJ2-1, with D tentatively TRBD2 (5 bases). The CDR3 runs 16 residues. Germline CDR1 is KGHDR and CDR2 is SFDVKD. Trimming left V 4 bases short and J 0 bases short, with 12 bases between. As DNA, the CDR3 is TGTGCCACCAGTGACCCGGACTCTAGCTCCTACAATGAGCAGTTCTTC. This sequence encodes CATSDPDSSSYNEQFF.

This sequence joins TRBV7-6 and TRBJ2-3; 11 bases map to TRBD2. CDR3 size: 19 residues. In germline, CDR1 is SGHVS, CDR2 FNYEAQ. Trimming took 3 bases from V and 2 from J; bases not matched to a gene: 13. CDR3 region: CASSLNPGLADPYTDTQYF. DNA of the CDR3: TGTGCCAGCAGCTTGAACCCGGGACTAGCGGATCCCTACACAGATACGCAGTATTTT.

Many counts were recorded for this clonotype. V and J are TRBV6-5 and TRBJ2-1; maybe TRBD2 (6 bases). Germline V gene lookup returns CDR1 MNHEY and CDR2 SVGAGI. This CDR3 comprises 16 residues. V was trimmed by 4 bases and J by 4 bases, leaving 17 bases between them. CDR3 sequence reads: CASSSGGSRAYNEQFF. The CDR3 DNA follows: TGTGCCAGCAGTTCCGGAGGGTCTCGAGCTTACAATGAGCAGTTCTTC.

The rearrangement uses TRBV2 and TRBJ1-1; D remains unclear. CDR3 length: 11 residues. CDR1 and CDR2 (germline): SNHLY, FYNNEI. V was shortened by 6 bases and J by 5 bases, with 7 bases between the two germline ends. The CDR3 region has the DNA TGTGCCAGCAGACTACAGACTGAAGCTTTCTTT. It specifies CASRLQTEAFF.

This clonotype has just a few counts. CDR3 nucleotide sequence: TGTGCCAGCAGCTTAGGACTAGGAGGCTCACCCCTCCACTTT. This translates into CASSLGLGGSPLHF. The chain carries TRBV7-6 and TRBJ1-6; D gene uncertain. Trimming took off 1 base at V and 10 bases at J, with 11 bases between the two ends. There are 14 residues in the CDR3. Germline V lookup: CDR1 SGHVS, CDR2 FNYEAQ.